This TCR beta chain was obtained from a study of cytomegalovirus exposure and HLA in healthy donors. Note on this clone: Its antigen is undetermined.

Points from the study as a whole: Specificity for CMV antigens was confirmed in vitro for a few of the CMV-associated chains. More clonal expansion characterized HLA-associated TCR beta chains than equally common others in a later analysis. Most TCR sequences proved rare, with some public TCRs found in many donors. The classifier reportedly diagnosed cytomegalovirus status with high specificity and sensitivity.

PCR employed 60 Vbeta and 13 Jbeta primers. TCRdb's copy holds only in-frame clones and misses some; the assay was immunoSEQ multiplex PCR. The sample includes around 130,000 clones, about 73% of them seen just once. The CDR3 length is 15 residues. Trimming removed 4 bases from V and 5 bases from J; junction bases left unmatched: 7. Germline V gene data show CDR1 as MNHEY and CDR2 as SMNVEV (reference sequence). The sample comprised PBMCs. The clonotype comes from a human donor in good health. The chain is built from TRBV27 and TRBJ1-5, with 8 bases that match TRBD1. The CDR3 nucleotides are TGTGCCAGCAGTTCCACGGACAGGGCCCATCAGCCCCAGCATTTT. The encoded protein is CASSSTDRAHQPQHF.